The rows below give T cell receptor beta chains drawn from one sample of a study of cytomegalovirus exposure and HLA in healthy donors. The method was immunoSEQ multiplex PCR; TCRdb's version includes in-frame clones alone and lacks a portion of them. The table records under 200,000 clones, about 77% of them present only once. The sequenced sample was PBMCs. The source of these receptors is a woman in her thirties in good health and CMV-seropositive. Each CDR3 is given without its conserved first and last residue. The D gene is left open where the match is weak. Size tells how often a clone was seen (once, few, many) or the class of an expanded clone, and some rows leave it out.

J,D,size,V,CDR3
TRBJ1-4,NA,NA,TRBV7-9,ASSPSGGARGKLF
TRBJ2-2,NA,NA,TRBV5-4,ASSLAGQGGTGELF
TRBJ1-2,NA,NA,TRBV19,ASSNQGGYT
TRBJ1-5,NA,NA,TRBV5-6,ASSQRTAHQPQH
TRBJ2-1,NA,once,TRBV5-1,ASSTNLQGQQF
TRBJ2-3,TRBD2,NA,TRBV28,ASSLGSGSYGTQY
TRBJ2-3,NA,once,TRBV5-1,ASSASLPTDTQY
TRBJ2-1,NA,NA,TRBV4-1,ASSLLAYNEQF
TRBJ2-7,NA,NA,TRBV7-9,ASSLLSELNYEQY
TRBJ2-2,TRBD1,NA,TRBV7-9,ASPGQANTGELF
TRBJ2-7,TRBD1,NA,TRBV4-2,ASSQVGQGYEQY
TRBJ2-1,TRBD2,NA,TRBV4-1,ASSLLGLAGNEQF
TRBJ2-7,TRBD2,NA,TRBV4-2,ASSQDPRGSGGLYEQY
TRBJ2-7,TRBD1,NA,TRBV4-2,ASSQEVGTGGSYEQY
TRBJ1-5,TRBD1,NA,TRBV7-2,ASSLRTGGHQPQH
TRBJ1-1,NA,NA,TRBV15,ATSRDFLRMNTEAF
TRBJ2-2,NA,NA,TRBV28,ASSYTREVSTGELF
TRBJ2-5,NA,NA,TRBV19,ASSIGGVGQETQY
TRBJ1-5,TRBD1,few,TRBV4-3,ASSQETGLASQH
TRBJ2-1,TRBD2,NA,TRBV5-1,ASRSSSGVYNEQF
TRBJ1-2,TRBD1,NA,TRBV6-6,ASIGTGANYGYT
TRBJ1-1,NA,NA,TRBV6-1,ASRVQGNTEAF
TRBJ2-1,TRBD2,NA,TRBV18,ASSLAGLAGEGEQF
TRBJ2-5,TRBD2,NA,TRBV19,ASSNRTSGREETQY
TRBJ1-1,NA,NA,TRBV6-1,ASSPSLGAAF
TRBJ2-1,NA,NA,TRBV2,ASSAPDSSSYNEQF
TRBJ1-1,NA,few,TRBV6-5,ASSQTGGQGAF
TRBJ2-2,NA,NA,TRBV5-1,ASSFPRGNTGELF
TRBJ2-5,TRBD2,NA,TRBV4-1,ASSPGLAGGSYQETQY
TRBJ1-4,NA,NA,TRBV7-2,ASSLEDRINEKLF
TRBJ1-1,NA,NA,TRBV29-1,SVEGTGRYTEAF
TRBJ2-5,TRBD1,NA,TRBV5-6,ASSQTGGQETQY
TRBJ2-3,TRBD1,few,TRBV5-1,ASSRDRGTDTQY
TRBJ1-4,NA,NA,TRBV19,ASSIAGNEKLF
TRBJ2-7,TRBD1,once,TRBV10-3,AMRKDRGEYSEQY
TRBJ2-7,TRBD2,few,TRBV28,ASSLWGGLAGDEQY
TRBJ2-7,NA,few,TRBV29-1,SVVAGGLRGEQY
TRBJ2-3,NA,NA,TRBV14,ASSPLSDTQY
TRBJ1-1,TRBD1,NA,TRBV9,ASNFDRDTEAF
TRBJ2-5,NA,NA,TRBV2,ASSKEQTYQETQY
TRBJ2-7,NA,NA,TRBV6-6,ASSYEHFYEQY
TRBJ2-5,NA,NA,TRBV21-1,ASSNLAGGGGQETQY
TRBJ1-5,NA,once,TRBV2,ASSPLGGQPQH
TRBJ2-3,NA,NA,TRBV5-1,ASSEGRGADTQY
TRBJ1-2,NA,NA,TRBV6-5,ASSETYGYT